Listed below are T cell receptor beta chains from one sample, sequenced in a study of T cell responses to AZD1222 COVID-19 vaccine. Some clones are missing from TCRdb's copy, which holds only in-frame ones; the method was immunoSEQ multiplex PCR. The repertoire includes roughly 120,000 clones, roughly 90% of them detected once, and about 4.8% sits in the top ten. The specimen comprised peripheral blood, sampled on day 0 of AZD1222 vaccination. The receptors were sampled from an adult in good health. The conserved cysteine and the conserved F or W are not part of the CDR3 here.

CDR3aa: AWSVITEQY; len: 9; v_gene: TRBV30; j_gene: TRBJ2-7
CDR3aa: ASSPGALGEKLF; len: 12; v_gene: TRBV11-2; j_gene: TRBJ1-4
CDR3aa: ASSPGTSGRAEQY; len: 13; v_gene: TRBV27; j_gene: TRBJ2-7
CDR3aa: ASSQDRGKPQH; len: 11; v_gene: TRBV3-1/TRBV3-2; j_gene: TRBJ1-5
CDR3aa: ASSSDFRGYT; len: 10; v_gene: TRBV5-1; j_gene: TRBJ1-2
CDR3aa: ATSSGRSGKGSYNEQF; len: 16; v_gene: TRBV24-1; j_gene: TRBJ2-1
CDR3aa: ASRPGTENIQY; len: 11; v_gene: TRBV6-6; j_gene: TRBJ2-4
CDR3aa: ASSLGTGGWGYT; len: 12; v_gene: TRBV6-5; j_gene: TRBJ1-2
CDR3aa: ASSPVVFGYT; len: 10; v_gene: TRBV28; j_gene: TRBJ1-2
CDR3aa: ASSLGTGVFYGYT; len: 13; v_gene: TRBV7-2; j_gene: TRBJ1-2
CDR3aa: ASSMDSVKGDGYT; len: 13; v_gene: TRBV6-5; j_gene: TRBJ1-2
CDR3aa: ASSPIAGGGNEQF; len: 13; v_gene: TRBV18; j_gene: TRBJ2-1
CDR3aa: ASSLGPGRAF; len: 10; v_gene: TRBV5-4; j_gene: TRBJ1-1
CDR3aa: ASSLQAEVFSGANVLT; len: 16; v_gene: TRBV7-8; j_gene: TRBJ2-6
CDR3aa: ASSRGNYGYT; len: 10; v_gene: TRBV2; j_gene: TRBJ1-2
CDR3aa: ASSDRYTDTQY; len: 11; v_gene: TRBV6-1; j_gene: TRBJ2-3
CDR3aa: ASTDQYSNQPQH; len: 12; v_gene: TRBV2; j_gene: TRBJ1-5
CDR3aa: ATSDPALASGYATDTQY; len: 17; v_gene: TRBV24-1; j_gene: TRBJ2-3
CDR3aa: AWSVGRSSYNEQF; len: 13; v_gene: TRBV30; j_gene: TRBJ2-1
CDR3aa: ASSLDPTSGGGPDTQY; len: 16; v_gene: TRBV5-1; j_gene: TRBJ2-3
CDR3aa: ASSASGFSGNTIY; len: 13; v_gene: TRBV2; j_gene: TRBJ1-3
CDR3aa: ASRTQGFTEAF; len: 11; v_gene: TRBV12-3/TRBV12-4; j_gene: TRBJ1-1
CDR3aa: ASSPGTRGTDTQY; len: 13; v_gene: TRBV5-1; j_gene: TRBJ2-3
CDR3aa: ASSISPDASSGNTIY; len: 15; v_gene: TRBV19; j_gene: TRBJ1-3
CDR3aa: ASSQPAGGEQF; len: 11; v_gene: TRBV5-5; j_gene: TRBJ2-1
CDR3aa: ASSPAGAGVETQY; len: 13; v_gene: TRBV5-1; j_gene: TRBJ2-5
CDR3aa: ASSLEILSGGEQF; len: 13; v_gene: TRBV5-1; j_gene: TRBJ2-1
CDR3aa: ASSNNWGGPYGYT; len: 13; v_gene: TRBV7-2; j_gene: TRBJ1-2
CDR3aa: ASSSRTATDTQY; len: 12; v_gene: TRBV5-1; j_gene: TRBJ2-3
CDR3aa: ASSSGYRGINSPLH; len: 14; v_gene: TRBV28; j_gene: TRBJ1-6
CDR3aa: ASSWGQSNQPQH; len: 12; v_gene: TRBV13; j_gene: TRBJ1-5
CDR3aa: ASRRQSRDQPQH; len: 12; v_gene: TRBV6-6; j_gene: TRBJ1-5
CDR3aa: ASLAGTGGFSSGANVLT; len: 17; v_gene: TRBV7-9; j_gene: TRBJ2-6
CDR3aa: ASSDGQEQF; len: 9; v_gene: TRBV6-1; j_gene: TRBJ2-1
CDR3aa: ASSYRLAGETQY; len: 12; v_gene: TRBV6-2/TRBV6-3; j_gene: TRBJ2-5
CDR3aa: ASSLIQGETGELF; len: 13; v_gene: TRBV6-5; j_gene: TRBJ2-2
CDR3aa: ATRTTAPINQPQH; len: 13; v_gene: TRBV24-1; j_gene: TRBJ1-5
CDR3aa: ASSPITKGQAPLNEKLF; len: 17; v_gene: TRBV21-1; j_gene: TRBJ1-4
CDR3aa: ASSHGGLMNTEAF; len: 13; v_gene: TRBV4-1; j_gene: TRBJ1-1
CDR3aa: ASSLGEGNEKLF; len: 12; v_gene: TRBV27; j_gene: TRBJ1-4
CDR3aa: ASSLGSAGGTDTQY; len: 14; v_gene: TRBV7-6; j_gene: TRBJ2-3
CDR3aa: ASSERLGQLGNTIY; len: 14; v_gene: TRBV2; j_gene: TRBJ1-3
CDR3aa: ASSLRPVNTEAF; len: 12; v_gene: TRBV11-2; j_gene: TRBJ1-1
CDR3aa: ASSLGQATPGNTIY; len: 14; v_gene: TRBV5-1; j_gene: TRBJ1-3
CDR3aa: ASSWEGQDYGYT; len: 12; v_gene: TRBV5-1; j_gene: TRBJ1-2
CDR3aa: ASSPLEGYEQY; len: 11; v_gene: TRBV14; j_gene: TRBJ2-7
CDR3aa: ASSPLQGGQETQY; len: 13; v_gene: TRBV5-1; j_gene: TRBJ2-5
CDR3aa: ASSQDRGSYNSPLH; len: 14; v_gene: TRBV5-1; j_gene: TRBJ1-6
CDR3aa: ASGQRTGGGLTQH; len: 13; v_gene: TRBV12-5; j_gene: TRBJ1-5
CDR3aa: ASFRSGRSGETQY; len: 13; v_gene: TRBV5-1; j_gene: TRBJ2-5
CDR3aa: AWSLRGPTLF; len: 10; v_gene: TRBV30; j_gene: TRBJ1-4
CDR3aa: ASRVQGSSYNEQF; len: 13; v_gene: TRBV6-4; j_gene: TRBJ2-1
CDR3aa: ASSLGSSAKPVEQY; len: 14; v_gene: TRBV5-1; j_gene: TRBJ2-7
CDR3aa: ASSVVSSGNTIY; len: 12; v_gene: TRBV10-1; j_gene: TRBJ1-3
CDR3aa: ASSPVLSGGYEQY; len: 13; v_gene: TRBV18; j_gene: TRBJ2-7
CDR3aa: ASSRVLDRGLGEKLF; len: 15; v_gene: TRBV7-2; j_gene: TRBJ1-4
CDR3aa: ASSQAGGAADTQY; len: 13; v_gene: TRBV4-2; j_gene: TRBJ2-3
CDR3aa: ASSTGNKRGSAYEQY; len: 15; v_gene: TRBV19; j_gene: TRBJ2-7
CDR3aa: ASSFDTGGYT; len: 10; v_gene: TRBV5-4; j_gene: TRBJ1-2